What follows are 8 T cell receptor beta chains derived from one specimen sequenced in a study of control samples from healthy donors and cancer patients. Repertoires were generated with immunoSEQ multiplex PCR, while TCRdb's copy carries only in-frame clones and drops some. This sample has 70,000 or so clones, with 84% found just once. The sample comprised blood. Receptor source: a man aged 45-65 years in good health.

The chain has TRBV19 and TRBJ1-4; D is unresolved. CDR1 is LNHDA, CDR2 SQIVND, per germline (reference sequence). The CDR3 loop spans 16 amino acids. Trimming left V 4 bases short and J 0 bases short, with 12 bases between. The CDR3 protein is CASSSTGPTTNEKLFF. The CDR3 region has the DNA TGTGCCAGTAGTAGTACGGGTCCGACAACTAATGAAAAACTGTTTTTT. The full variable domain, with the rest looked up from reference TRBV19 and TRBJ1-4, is DGGITQSPKYLFRKEGQNVTLSCEQNLNHDAMYWYRQDPGQGLRLIYYSQIVNDFQKGDIAEGYSVSREKKESFPLTVTSAQKNPTAFYLCASSSTGPTTNEKLFFGSGTQLSVL.

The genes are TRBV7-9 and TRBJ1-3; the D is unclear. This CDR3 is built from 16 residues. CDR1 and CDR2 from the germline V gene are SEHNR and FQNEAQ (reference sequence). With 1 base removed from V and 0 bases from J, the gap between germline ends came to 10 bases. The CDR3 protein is CASSLVRRVSGNTIYF. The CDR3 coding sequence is TGTGCCAGCAGCTTAGTCCGGAGGGTCTCTGGAAACACCATATATTTT.

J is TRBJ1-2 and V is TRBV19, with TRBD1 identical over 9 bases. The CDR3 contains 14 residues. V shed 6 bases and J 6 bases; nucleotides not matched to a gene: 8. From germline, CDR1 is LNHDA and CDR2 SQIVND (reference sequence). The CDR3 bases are TGTGCCAGTAGGCCCACAGGGGGCGCAGATGGCTACACCTTC. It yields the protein CASRPTGGADGYTF.

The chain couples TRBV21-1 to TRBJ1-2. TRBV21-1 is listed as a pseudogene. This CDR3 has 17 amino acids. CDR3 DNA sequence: TGTGCCAGCAGCAAACGAACAAGAAGGGCGCAGGACTATGGCTACACCTTC. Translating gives CASSKRTRRAQDYGYTF.

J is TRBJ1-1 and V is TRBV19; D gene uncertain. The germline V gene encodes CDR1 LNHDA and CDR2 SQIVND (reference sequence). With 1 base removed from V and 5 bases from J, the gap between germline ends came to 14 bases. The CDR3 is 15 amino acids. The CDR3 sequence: CASSIGWALTTEAFF. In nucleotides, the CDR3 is TGTGCCAGTAGTATAGGTTGGGCCTTGACGACTGAAGCTTTCTTT.

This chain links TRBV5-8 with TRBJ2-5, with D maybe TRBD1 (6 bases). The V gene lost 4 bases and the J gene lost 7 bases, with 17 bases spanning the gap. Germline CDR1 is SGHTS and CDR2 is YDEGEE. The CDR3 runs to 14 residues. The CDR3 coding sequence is TGTGCCAGCAGCGCTGGACAGTTCTTGGGGACCCAGTACTTC. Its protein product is CASSAGQFLGTQYF.

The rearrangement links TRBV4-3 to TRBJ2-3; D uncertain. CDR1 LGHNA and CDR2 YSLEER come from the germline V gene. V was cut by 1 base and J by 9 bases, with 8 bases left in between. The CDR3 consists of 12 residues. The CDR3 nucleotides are TGCGCCAGCAGCCAAGCTGGGGAAACGCAGTATTTT. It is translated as CASSQAGETQYF.

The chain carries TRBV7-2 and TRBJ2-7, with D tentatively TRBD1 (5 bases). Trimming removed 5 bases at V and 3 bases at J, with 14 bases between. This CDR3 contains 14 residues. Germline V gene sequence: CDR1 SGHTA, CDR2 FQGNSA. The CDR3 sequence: CASSPQGAVYEQYF. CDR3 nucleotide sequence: TGTGCCAGCAGCCCCCAAGGGGCCGTCTACGAGCAGTACTTC. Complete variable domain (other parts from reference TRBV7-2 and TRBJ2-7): GAGVSQSPSNKVTEKGKDVELRCDPISGHTALYWYRQSLGQGLEFLIYFQGNSAPDKSGLPSDRFSAERTGGSVSTLTIQRTQQEDSAVYLCASSPQGAVYEQYFGPGTRLTVT.